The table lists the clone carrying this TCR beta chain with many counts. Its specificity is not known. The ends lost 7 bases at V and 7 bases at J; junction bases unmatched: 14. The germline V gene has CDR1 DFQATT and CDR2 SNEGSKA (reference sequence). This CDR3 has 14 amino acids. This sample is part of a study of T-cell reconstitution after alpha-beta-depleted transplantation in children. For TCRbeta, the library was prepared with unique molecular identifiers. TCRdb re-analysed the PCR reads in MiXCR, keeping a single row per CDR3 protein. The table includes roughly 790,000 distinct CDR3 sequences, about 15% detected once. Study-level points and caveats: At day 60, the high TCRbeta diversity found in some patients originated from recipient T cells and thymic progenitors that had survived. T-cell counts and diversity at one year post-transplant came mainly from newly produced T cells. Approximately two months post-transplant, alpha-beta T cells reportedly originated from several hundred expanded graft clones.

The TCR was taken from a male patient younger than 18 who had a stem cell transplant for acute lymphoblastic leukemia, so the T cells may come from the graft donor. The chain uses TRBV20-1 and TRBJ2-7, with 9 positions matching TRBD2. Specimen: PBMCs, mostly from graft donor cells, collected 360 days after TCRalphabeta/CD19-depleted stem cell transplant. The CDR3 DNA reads TGCAGTGGGAGCCGGCCTAGCGGGATCTGGGAGCAGTACTTC. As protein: CSGSRPSGIWEQYF.